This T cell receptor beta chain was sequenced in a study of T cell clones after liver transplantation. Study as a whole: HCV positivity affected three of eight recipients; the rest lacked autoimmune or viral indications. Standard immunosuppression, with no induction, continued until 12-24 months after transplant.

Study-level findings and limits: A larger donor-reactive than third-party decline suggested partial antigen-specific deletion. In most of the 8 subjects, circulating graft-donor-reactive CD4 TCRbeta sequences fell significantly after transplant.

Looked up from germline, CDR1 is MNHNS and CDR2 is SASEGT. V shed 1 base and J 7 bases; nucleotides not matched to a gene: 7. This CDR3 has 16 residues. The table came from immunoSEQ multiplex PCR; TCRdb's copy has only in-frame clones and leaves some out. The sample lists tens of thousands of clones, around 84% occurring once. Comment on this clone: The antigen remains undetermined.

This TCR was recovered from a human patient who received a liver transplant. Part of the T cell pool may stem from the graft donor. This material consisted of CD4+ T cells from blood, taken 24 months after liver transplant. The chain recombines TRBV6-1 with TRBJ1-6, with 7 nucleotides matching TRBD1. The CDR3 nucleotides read TGTGCCAGCAGTGAAGTTCAGGGGGGACGGAATTCACCCCTCCACTTT. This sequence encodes CASSEVQGGRNSPLHF.